Below are 27 T cell receptor beta chains sequenced from a single sample in a study of blood T cell repertoires in COVID-19. Clones were read by immunoSEQ multiplex PCR, and TCRdb kept only the in-frame ones, dropping some. Among under 200,000 clones, about four fifths were seen once, and the ten largest hold approximately 11%. What was sequenced was PBMCs or T cells enriched from blood (not recorded which). The receptors were gathered from a man in his forties or fifties who had recovered from COVID-19.

The genes are TRBV28 and TRBJ2-4; D gene unclear. Germline V gives CDR1 MDHEN, CDR2 SYDVKM. The CDR3 consists of 10 residues. The V gene lost 9 bases and the J gene lost 6 bases, with 6 bases spanning the gap. The CDR3, as DNA: TGTGCCAGTTCCCGAAACATTCAGTACTTC. Translated, it gives CASSRNIQYF.

The gene calls are TRBV18 and TRBJ2-4; 13 bases match TRBD2. CDR1 KGHSH and CDR2 LQKENI come from the germline V gene. CDR3 length: 17 amino acids. J gave up 6 bases and V 3 bases, and 8 bases lay outside the gene matches. CDR3 in DNA: TGTGCCAGCTCACCCCCAACTAGCGGGAGGGCCCTAAACATTCAGTACTTC. This encodes CASSPPTSGRALNIQYF.

This clone has a handful of counts. The gene calls are TRBV9 and TRBJ1-6, with D tentatively TRBD1 (6 bases). CDR1 and CDR2 from the germline V gene are SGDLS and YYNGEE. The CDR3 runs 13 residues. V dropped 3 bases and J dropped 9 bases, with 10 bases sitting between them. The CDR3: CASSDPQGSPLHF. The CDR3 nucleotides read TGTGCCAGCAGCGACCCACAGGGTTCACCCCTCCACTTT. Drawing the rest from reference TRBV9 and TRBJ1-6, the complete variable domain is DSGVTQTPKHLITATGQRVTLRCSPRSGDLSVYWYQQSLDQGLQFLIQYYNGEERAKGNILERFSAQQFPDLHSELNLSSLELGDSALYFCASSDPQGSPLHFGNGTRLTVT.

The chain employs TRBV24-1 and TRBJ1-5; D not resolved. The germline CDR1 and CDR2 sequences are KGHDR and SFDVKD. This CDR3 is built from 18 residues. V lost 4 bases, J lost 6 bases, and 24 bases lay in between. CDR3 residues: CATSDLEVAKHGSQPQHF. As DNA, the CDR3 is TGTGCCACCAGTGACCTGGAGGTGGCCAAGCATGGGTCTCAGCCCCAGCATTTT.

The chain is built from TRBV6-9 and TRBJ2-3, with D tentatively TRBD2 (7 bases). V lost 2 bases, J lost 0 bases, and 15 bases lay in between. The germline V gene encodes CDR1 MNHGY and CDR2 SVAAGI. The CDR3 runs 17 residues. In DNA form, the CDR3 reads TGTGCCAGCAGTTATGGGAGGGGGTCCTCTAGCACAGATACGCAGTATTTT. Protein sequence: CASSYGRGSSSTDTQYF.

The chain couples TRBV30 to TRBJ2-7, with 8 bases fitting TRBD2. CDR3 length equals 15 residues. Trimming took 3 bases from V and 6 from J; bases not matched to a gene: 13. Germline lookup yields CDR1 GTSNPN and CDR2 SVGIG (reference sequence). This CDR3 is CAWSHPGTSGGEQYF. As DNA, the CDR3 is TGTGCCTGGAGCCACCCCGGGACCAGCGGGGGCGAGCAGTACTTC.

Concerning this clone itself: Germline and junction disagree at one end, which may indicate a read error. V and J are TRBV9 and TRBJ2-6, with 11 bases lining up with TRBD1. CDR1 and CDR2 (germline): SGDLS, YYNGEE. The CDR3 contains 17 residues. CDR3 DNA: TGTGCCAGCAGCGCTTGGGGAACCGGGACAGGGGGCAACGTCCTGACTTTC. Amino acids: CASSAWGTGTGGNVLTF.

The rearrangement joins TRBV6-5 to TRBJ1-2, with TRBD1 matching over 8 bases. The germline gives CDR1 MNHEY, CDR2 SVGAGI. This CDR3 region has 14 residues. The trim removed 5 bases at V and 2 bases at J, leaving 4 bases unmatched. CDR3 residues: CASSITGGNYGYTF. The CDR3 DNA is TGTGCCAGCAGTATTACAGGGGGAAACTATGGCTACACCTTC.

J is TRBJ2-5 and V is TRBV9, with D possibly being TRBD2 (7 bases). The CDR3 totals 14 residues. Trimming stripped 0 bases from V and 5 bases from J, with 11 bases between. Germline V gives CDR1 SGDLS, CDR2 YYNGEE. The CDR3 nucleotides are TGTGCCAGCAGCGTAGTGGGAGGGGGGGAGACCCAGTACTTC. It yields the protein CASSVVGGGETQYF.

This clone appeared a single time. The rearrangement uses TRBV4-1 and TRBJ2-3; a weak D match, TRBD2 (5 bases). Germline V CDR1 and CDR2: MGHRA, YSYEKL. The CDR3 contains 14 residues. The V end lost 8 bases, the J end lost 2 bases, and 14 bases lay between the germline ends. The CDR3 DNA reads TGCGCCAGCGTGAACGGAGGTAACACAGATACGCAGTATTTT. It translates to CASVNGGNTDTQYF.

The chain recombines TRBV7-6 with TRBJ2-4; 7 bases agree with TRBD1. The CDR3 extends over 16 amino acids. J lost 1 base, V lost 5 bases, and 8 bases had no gene match. From germline, CDR1 is SGHVS and CDR2 FNYEAQ. The CDR3 protein is CASSLGTDAAKNIQYF. For the CDR3, the DNA is TGTGCCAGCAGCCTCGGGACAGACGCGGCCAAAAACATTCAGTACTTC.

This clone was seen a single time. The CDR3 nucleotides are TGTGCCAGCAGCCCCCGGACAGCAACTAATGAAAAACTGTTTTTT. The encoded protein is CASSPRTATNEKLFF. The chain uses TRBV3-1 (or the pseudogene TRBV3-2) and TRBJ1-4, with a tentative D call TRBD1 (6 bases). V was cut by 4 bases and J by 0 bases, with 9 bases left in between. Germline lookup yields CDR1 LGHDT and CDR2 YNNKEL (reference sequence). The CDR3 covers 15 residues.

The chain recombines TRBV28 with TRBJ1-5; no definite D call. CDR1 and CDR2 (germline): MDHEN, SYDVKM. Trimming pared 6 bases from V and 7 bases from J, leaving 10 bases between. The CDR3 has 12 amino acids. CDR3 in DNA: TGTGCCAGCAGCCCTCATGGCCAGCCCCAGCATTTT. As protein: CASSPHGQPQHF.

The rearrangement links TRBV28 to TRBJ2-5; D is perhaps TRBD2 (6 bases). Germline assignment: CDR1 MDHEN and CDR2 SYDVKM. This CDR3 is built from 16 residues. V lost 5 bases and J lost 2, with 18 bases in between. The chain's CDR3 is CASSTPGTLSQETQYF. The CDR3 bases are TGTGCCAGCAGTACCCCCGGGACTCTAAGTCAAGAGACCCAGTACTTC.

The J gene is TRBJ2-7, the V gene TRBV18; 12 bases line up with TRBD2. Germline V gene data show CDR1 as KGHSH and CDR2 as LQKENI. The CDR3 is 18 amino acids. The V gene end was trimmed by 6 bases and the J gene end by 0 bases; junction bases not matched to a gene: 12. The CDR3, as DNA: TGTGCCAGCTCTGCCCTAGCGGGAGGGACTAAGGGCTCCTACGAGCAGTACTTC. This gives the protein CASSALAGGTKGSYEQYF. The variable domain in full, completed from reference TRBV18 and TRBJ2-7, reads NAGVMQNPRHLVRRRGQEARLRCSPMKGHSHVYWYRQLPEEGLKFMVYLQKENIIDESGMPKERFSAEFPKEGPSILRIQQVVRGDSAAYFCASSALAGGTKGSYEQYFGPGTRLTVT.

The V call is TRBV25-1, the J call TRBJ2-3, with 8 bases lining up with TRBD1. J lost 2 bases, V lost 6 bases, and 1 base had no gene match. There are 13 residues in the CDR3. Germline-derived CDR1 and CDR2 are MGHDK and SYGVNS. CDR3 DNA sequence: TGTGCCAGCAGGGACAGGGTCACAGATACGCAGTATTTT. It specifies CASRDRVTDTQYF.

This clone showed up just once. This chain links TRBV5-4 with TRBJ1-1; possible D gene TRBD1, 6 bases. Germline CDR1 reads SGHNT; CDR2 reads YYREEE (reference sequence). V lost 7 bases, J lost 1 base, and 11 bases lay in between. This CDR3 is built from 13 residues. CDR3 sequence reads: CASGRDTNTEAFF. The CDR3 nucleotides read TGTGCCAGCGGCCGGGACACGAACACTGAAGCTTTCTTT.

This sequence joins TRBV5-4 and TRBJ2-7; 9 bases are shared with TRBD1. V was pared by 3 bases and J by 5 bases, with 6 bases of the junction left unmatched. The V gene's germline CDR1 is SGHNT and CDR2 YYREEE (reference sequence). The CDR3 is made up of 14 amino acids. In DNA form, the CDR3 reads TGTGCCAGCAGCTCGCTAGGACAGGGGAACGAGCAGTACTTC. Translating gives CASSSLGQGNEQYF.

V is TRBV12-3 or TRBV12-4 and J is TRBJ2-7; a weak D match, TRBD2 (7 bases). This CDR3 region has 13 residues. The V end lost 0 bases, the J end lost 5 bases, and 8 bases lay between the germline ends. The CDR3 here is CASSLAGGHEQYF. As DNA, the CDR3 is TGTGCCAGCAGTTTAGCGGGGGGGCACGAGCAGTACTTC.

The rearrangement uses TRBV24-1 and TRBJ2-3; the match to TRBD1 covers 12 bases. The CDR3 has 17 residues. V dropped 2 bases and J dropped 6; count of bases not matched to a gene: 8. Per the germline V gene, CDR1 is KGHDR and CDR2 is SFDVKD. The CDR3: CATSDYSGTGGWDTQYF. CDR3 DNA sequence: TGTGCCACCAGTGATTACTCCGGGACAGGGGGCTGGGATACGCAGTATTTT.

J is TRBJ2-1 and V is TRBV5-1; the match to TRBD2 covers 14 bases. This CDR3 has 15 amino acids. The V and J ends lost 4 bases and 6 bases, in that order; junction bases with no gene match: 3. Germline CDR1 SGHRS, CDR2 YFSETQ. DNA for the CDR3: TGCGCCAGCAGCGGGACTAGCGGGGGCCGCAATGAGCAGTTCTTC. Protein product: CASSGTSGGRNEQFF.

The table lists this clone with a count of one. The rearrangement joins TRBV14 to TRBJ2-7; possible D gene TRBD2, 6 bases. The length of the CDR3 is 15 residues. Trimming left V 2 bases short and J 6 bases short, with 17 bases between. Germline loops: CDR1 SGHDN, CDR2 FVKESK. CDR3 protein: CASSQMEGGKGEQYF. CDR3 in DNA: TGTGCCAGCAGCCAAATGGAGGGAGGAAAGGGCGAGCAGTACTTC.

This chain joins TRBV27 and TRBJ2-1; possibly TRBD2 for D (6 bases). The V end was cut by 8 bases, the J end by 8 bases, with 16 bases between. CDR1 and CDR2 from the germline V gene are MNHEY and SMNVEV (reference sequence). This CDR3 is built from 13 residues. CDR3 protein: CASRDFGYDEQFF. In nucleotides, the CDR3 is TGTGCCAGCCGGGACTTCGGGTATGATGAGCAGTTCTTC.

The rearrangement links TRBV18 to TRBJ2-3; D may be TRBD2 (6 bases). Germline V gives CDR1 KGHSH, CDR2 LQKENI. This CDR3 comprises 14 residues. With 3 bases removed from V and 4 bases from J, the gap between germline ends came to 11 bases. The CDR3 sequence: CASSPPASADTQYF. Here the CDR3 DNA reads TGTGCCAGCTCACCCCCGGCTAGCGCAGATACGCAGTATTTT.

V and J are TRBV29-1 and TRBJ1-5; no definite D call. V was trimmed by 5 bases and J by 2 bases, leaving 7 bases between them. Per germline, CDR1 SQVTM and CDR2 ANQGSEA. The CDR3 covers 12 residues. The CDR3 spells CSVQDGNQPQHF. The CDR3, as DNA: TGCAGCGTTCAGGATGGCAATCAGCCCCAGCATTTT.

The chain recombines TRBV5-1 with TRBJ2-3; 7 bases map to TRBD1. The CDR3 is made up of 14 amino acids. Per the germline V gene, CDR1 is SGHRS and CDR2 is YFSETQ. Trimming at V came to 6 bases and at J to 2 bases, leaving 6 bases not matched to a gene. The CDR3, as DNA: TGCGCCAGCATGGGACAGCGCTTCACAGATACGCAGTATTTT. Protein sequence: CASMGQRFTDTQYF.

This clone was found once. The V call is TRBV3-1 (or the pseudogene TRBV3-2), the J call TRBJ1-1; D is perhaps TRBD1 (5 bases). CDR1 and CDR2 from the germline V gene are LGHDT and YNNKEL (reference sequence). V lost 4 bases, J lost 7 bases, and 16 bases lay in between. The CDR3 covers 14 residues. The CDR3 bases are TGTGCCAGCAGCCGGGCAGGGAGGTCGAATGAAGCTTTCTTT. Translating gives CASSRAGRSNEAFF.